One sample yielded the 15 T cell receptor beta chains listed below, sequenced in a study of control samples from healthy donors and cancer patients. Method: immunoSEQ multiplex PCR; TCRdb's copy keeps in-frame clones and lacks some. Here the sample spans about 160,000 clones, 92% being singletons. The specimen sequenced was blood. Receptor source: a woman under 40 in good health.

The rearrangement links TRBV10-3 to TRBJ2-5; 12 nucleotides align to TRBD2. V lost 6 bases, J lost 5 bases, and 10 bases stayed unmatched. The CDR3 has 16 residues. The germline V gene has CDR1 ENHRY and CDR2 SYGVKD. DNA of the CDR3: TGTGCCATCAGCCGGACTAGCGGGAATTCGGGGGAGACCCAGTACTTC. Protein sequence: CAISRTSGNSGETQYF.

The rearrangement uses TRBV10-3 and TRBJ2-7; D unclear. This CDR3 region has 13 residues. Germline V gives CDR1 ENHRY, CDR2 SYGVKD. Trimming removed 11 bases from V and 0 bases from J, with 14 bases in between. The chain's CDR3 is CAGPYSASYEQYF. The DNA for the CDR3 is TGTGCCGGACCGTATTCCGCCTCCTACGAGCAGTACTTC.

The count of this clone is one. The rearrangement links TRBV5-5 to TRBJ1-6; 9 nucleotides align to TRBD1. Germline values: CDR1 SGHKS, CDR2 YYEKEE (reference sequence). This CDR3 contains 16 residues. Trimming took 4 bases from V and 10 from J; bases not matched to a gene: 12. The CDR3 spells CASSTGDRVSGSPLHF. The DNA of the CDR3 is TGTGCCAGCAGCACGGGGGACAGGGTAAGCGGGTCACCCCTCCACTTT.

This chain links TRBV27 with TRBJ1-1; no clear D. CDR1 and CDR2 from the germline V gene are MNHEY and SMNVEV (reference sequence). The CDR3 runs 13 residues. The V end lost 2 bases, the J end lost 1 base, and 5 bases lay between the germline ends. For the CDR3, the DNA is TGTGCCAGCAGTTTAAACAGGAACACTGAAGCTTTCTTT. Amino acids: CASSLNRNTEAFF.

This clone was picked up one time. This chain links TRBV24-1 with TRBJ2-1; TRBD1 matches at 7 bases. V lost 8 bases and J lost 4; bases outside the gene matches: 4. The germline gives CDR1 KGHDR, CDR2 SFDVKD. The CDR3 sequence is 13 residues long. The CDR3 nucleotides are TGTGCCACCACAGGGGGACCTTACAATGAGCAGTTCTTC. It is translated as CATTGGPYNEQFF.

The chain has TRBV18 and TRBJ1-4; D unresolved. CDR1 is KGHSH, CDR2 LQKENI, per germline. Trimming stripped 4 bases from V and 7 bases from J, with 10 bases between. The CDR3 runs 13 residues. CDR3 bases: TGTGCCAGCTCACAGGGATGGGGTGAAAAACTGTTTTTT. Amino acids: CASSQGWGEKLFF.

V gene TRBV9 combines with J gene TRBJ2-3; 7 nucleotides align to TRBD2. CDR3 length: 18 amino acids. CDR1 is SGDLS, CDR2 YYNGEE, per germline. V gave up 0 bases and J gave up 0 bases; unmatched junction bases: 10. The CDR3 region is CASSVDEWEGPSTDTQYF. The CDR3 DNA sequence: TGTGCCAGCAGCGTAGACGAGTGGGAGGGCCCTAGCACAGATACGCAGTATTTT.

The chain employs TRBV6-6 and TRBJ2-1; a weak D match, TRBD2 (5 bases). The CDR3 consists of 16 residues. Between the trimmed V and J ends, which lost 2 bases and 0 bases, there was a span of 11 bases. Germline CDR1 MNHNY, CDR2 SVGAGI (reference sequence). The CDR3 sequence is CASSYGYTSSYNEQFF. CDR3 in DNA: TGTGCCAGCAGTTACGGGTATACTAGCTCCTACAATGAGCAGTTCTTC.

V and J are TRBV28 and TRBJ2-7, with D perhaps matching TRBD1 or TRBD2 (5 bases each). The CDR3 totals 14 residues. CDR1 MDHEN and CDR2 SYDVKM come from the germline V gene. Trimming took off 6 bases at V and 4 bases at J, with 16 bases between the two ends. The CDR3 reads CASRVRTWGYEQYF. As DNA, the CDR3 is TGTGCCAGCAGGGTACGTACCTGGGGGTACGAGCAGTACTTC.

V and J are TRBV6-5 and TRBJ1-1; D is perhaps TRBD1 (5 bases). The CDR3 is 13 amino acids. CDR1 MNHEY and CDR2 SVGAGI come from the germline V gene. V was cut by 5 bases and J by 6 bases, with 13 bases left in between. The CDR3 sequence: CASSRYRDSEAFF. The DNA for the CDR3 is TGTGCCAGCAGTCGGTATAGGGACTCTGAAGCTTTCTTT.

V is TRBV15 and J is TRBJ1-4, with TRBD1 matching 7 bases. Trimming took 4 bases from V and 0 from J; bases not matched to a gene: 5. Germline assignment: CDR1 LNHNV and CDR2 YYDKDF (reference sequence). CDR3 length: 16 residues. The CDR3, as DNA: TGTGCCACCAGCAACAGGGGACTAGCAACTAATGAAAAACTGTTTTTT. This encodes CATSNRGLATNEKLFF.

With regard to this clone: Additional DNA sequences in this sample encode the identical CDR3. The genes are TRBV9 and TRBJ2-1, with 11 nucleotides matching TRBD2. Unmatched junction bases numbered 3, after V lost 0 bases and J lost 7 bases. Germline loops: CDR1 SGDLS, CDR2 YYNGEE. The CDR3 has 15 residues. CDR3 in amino acids: CASSVGLAGGNEQFF. The CDR3 DNA sequence: TGTGCCAGCAGCGTAGGTCTAGCGGGAGGAAATGAGCAGTTCTTC. The whole variable domain, remainder taken from reference TRBV9 and TRBJ2-1, is DSGVTQTPKHLITATGQRVTLRCSPRSGDLSVYWYQQSLDQGLQFLIQYYNGEERAKGNILERFSAQQFPDLHSELNLSSLELGDSALYFCASSVGLAGGNEQFFGPGTRLTVL.

This rearrangement joins TRBV25-1 to TRBJ1-5, with D perhaps matching TRBD1 (5 bases). Germline V gene data show CDR1 as MGHDK and CDR2 as SYGVNS. V dropped 8 bases and J dropped 4 bases, with 18 bases sitting between them. This CDR3 is 15 amino acids long. The CDR3 protein is CASSAQGGLNQPQHF. CDR3 in DNA: TGTGCCAGCTCAGCCCAGGGAGGGCTTAATCAGCCCCAGCATTTT.

V is TRBV7-6 and J is TRBJ2-7; D is perhaps TRBD2 (7 bases). V shed 5 bases and J shed 0 bases, with 26 bases lying between them. The CDR3 runs to 19 residues. Germline loops: CDR1 SGHVS, CDR2 FNYEAQ. CDR3 loop: CASSLEGGGPLSSSYEQYF. The CDR3 region has the DNA TGTGCCAGCAGCCTTGAAGGGGGAGGGCCTTTATCGAGCTCCTACGAGCAGTACTTC.

The gene calls are TRBV7-3 and TRBJ2-5, with D possibly matching TRBD2 (6 bases). The CDR3 is 15 amino acids. The germline CDR1 and CDR2 sequences are SGHTA and FQGTGA. Between the trimmed V and J ends, which lost 1 base and 1 base, there was a span of 10 bases. CDR3 in DNA: TGTGCCAGCAGCTTAAGTGGGACTTCCCAAGAGACCCAGTACTTC. This translates into CASSLSGTSQETQYF. Combining the CDR3 with reference TRBV7-3 and TRBJ2-5 gives the whole variable domain GAGVSQTPSNKVTEKGKYVELRCDPISGHTALYWYRQSLGQGPEFLIYFQGTGAADDSGLPNDRFFAVRPEGSVSTLKIQRTERGDSAVYLCASSLSGTSQETQYFGPGTRLLVL.